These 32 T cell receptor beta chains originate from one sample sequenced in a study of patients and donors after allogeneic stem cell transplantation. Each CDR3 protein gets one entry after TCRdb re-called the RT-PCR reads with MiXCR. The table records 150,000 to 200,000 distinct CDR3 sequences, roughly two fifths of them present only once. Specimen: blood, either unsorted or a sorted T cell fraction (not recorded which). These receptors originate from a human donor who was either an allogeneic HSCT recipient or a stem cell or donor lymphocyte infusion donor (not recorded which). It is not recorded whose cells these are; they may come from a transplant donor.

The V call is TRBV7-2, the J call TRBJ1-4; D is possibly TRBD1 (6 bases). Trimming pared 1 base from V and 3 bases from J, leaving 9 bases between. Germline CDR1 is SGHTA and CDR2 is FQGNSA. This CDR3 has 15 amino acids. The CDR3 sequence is CASSLDGQPNEKLFF. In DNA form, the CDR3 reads TGTGCCAGCAGCTTAGATGGACAGCCTAATGAAAAACTGTTTTTT.

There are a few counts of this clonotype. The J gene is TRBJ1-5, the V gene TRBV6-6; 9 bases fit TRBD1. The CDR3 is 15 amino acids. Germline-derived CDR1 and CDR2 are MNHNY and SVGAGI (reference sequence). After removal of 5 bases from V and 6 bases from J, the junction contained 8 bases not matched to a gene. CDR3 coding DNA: TGTGCCAGCAGTCGGACAGGGGACGGTTTTCAGCCCCAGCATTTT. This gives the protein CASSRTGDGFQPQHF.

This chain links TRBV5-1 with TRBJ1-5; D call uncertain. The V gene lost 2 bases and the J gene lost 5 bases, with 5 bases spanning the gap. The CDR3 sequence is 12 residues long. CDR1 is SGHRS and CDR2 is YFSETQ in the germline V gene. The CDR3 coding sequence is TGCGCCAGCAGCTTTTGGGATCAGCCCCAGCATTTT. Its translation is CASSFWDQPQHF.

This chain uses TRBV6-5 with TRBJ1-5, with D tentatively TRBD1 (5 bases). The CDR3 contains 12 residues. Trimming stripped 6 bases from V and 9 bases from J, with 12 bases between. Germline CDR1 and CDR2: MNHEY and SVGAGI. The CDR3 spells CASRRTPGPQHF. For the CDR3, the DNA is TGTGCCAGCAGAAGGACACCAGGGCCCCAGCATTTT.

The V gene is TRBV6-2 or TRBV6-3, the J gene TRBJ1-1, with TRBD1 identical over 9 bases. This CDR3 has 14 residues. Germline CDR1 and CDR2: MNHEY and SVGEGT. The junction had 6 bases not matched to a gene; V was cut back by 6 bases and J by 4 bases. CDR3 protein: CASSRGQGPTEAFF. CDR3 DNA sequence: TGTGCCAGCAGCCGCGGACAGGGGCCCACTGAAGCTTTCTTT.

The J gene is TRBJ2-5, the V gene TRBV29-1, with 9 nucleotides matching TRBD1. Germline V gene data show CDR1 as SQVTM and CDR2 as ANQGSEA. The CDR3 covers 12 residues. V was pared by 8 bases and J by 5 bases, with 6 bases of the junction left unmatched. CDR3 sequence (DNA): TGCAGCTTTAGGACAGGGGTGGAGACCCAGTACTTC. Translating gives CSFRTGVETQYF.

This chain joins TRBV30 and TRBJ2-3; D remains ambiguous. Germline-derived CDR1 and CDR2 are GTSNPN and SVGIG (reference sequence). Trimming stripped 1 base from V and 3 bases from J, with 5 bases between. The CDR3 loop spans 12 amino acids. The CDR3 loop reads CAWSEQTDTQYF. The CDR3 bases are TGTGCCTGGAGTGAACAGACAGATACGCAGTATTTT. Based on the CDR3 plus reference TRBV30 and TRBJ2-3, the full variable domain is SQTIHQWPATLVQPVGSPLSLECTVEGTSNPNLYWYRQAAGRGLQLLFYSVGIGQISSEVPQNLSASRPQDRQFILSSKKLLLSDSGFYLCAWSEQTDTQYFGPGTRLTVL.

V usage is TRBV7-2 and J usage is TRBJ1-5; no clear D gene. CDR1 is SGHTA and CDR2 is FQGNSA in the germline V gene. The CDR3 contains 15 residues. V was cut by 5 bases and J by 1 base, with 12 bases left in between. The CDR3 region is CASSPAMRSNQPQHF. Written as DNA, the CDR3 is TGTGCCAGCAGCCCCGCGATGCGGAGCAATCAGCCCCAGCATTTT.

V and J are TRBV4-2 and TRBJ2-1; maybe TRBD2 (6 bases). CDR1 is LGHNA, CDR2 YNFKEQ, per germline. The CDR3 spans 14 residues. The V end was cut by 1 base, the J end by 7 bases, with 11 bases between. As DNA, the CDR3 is TGTGCCAGCAGCCAAGGGCTAGCGTTGAATGAGCAGTTCTTC. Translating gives CASSQGLALNEQFF.

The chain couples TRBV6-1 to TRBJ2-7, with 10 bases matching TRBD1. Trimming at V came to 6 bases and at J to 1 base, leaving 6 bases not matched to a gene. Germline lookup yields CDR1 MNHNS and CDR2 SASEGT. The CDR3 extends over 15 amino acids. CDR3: CASRREGQGSYEQYF. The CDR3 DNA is TGTGCCAGCAGACGGGAGGGACAGGGGTCCTACGAGCAGTACTTC.

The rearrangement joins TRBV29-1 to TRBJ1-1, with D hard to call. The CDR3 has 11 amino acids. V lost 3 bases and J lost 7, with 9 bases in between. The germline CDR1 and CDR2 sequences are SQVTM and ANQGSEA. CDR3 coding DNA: TGCAGCGTTGAGCTTTACAGTGAAGCTTTCTTT. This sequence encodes CSVELYSEAFF.

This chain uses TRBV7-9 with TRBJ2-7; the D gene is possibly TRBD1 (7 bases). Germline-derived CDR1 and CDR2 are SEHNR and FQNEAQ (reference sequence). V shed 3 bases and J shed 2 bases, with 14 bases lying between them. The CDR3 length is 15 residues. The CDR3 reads CASSFGGQTPYEQYF. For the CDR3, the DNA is TGTGCCAGCAGCTTCGGGGGACAGACGCCCTACGAGCAGTACTTC.

The CDR3 sequence is CSVELRDDPNEQFF. The DNA of the CDR3 is TGCAGCGTTGAACTCAGGGACGATCCCAATGAGCAGTTCTTC. The rearrangement links TRBV29-1 to TRBJ2-1; either TRBD1 or TRBD2 may fit D (5 bases each). Trimming stripped 2 bases from V and 6 bases from J, with 14 bases between. The CDR3 extends over 14 amino acids. Germline CDR1 and CDR2: SQVTM and ANQGSEA.

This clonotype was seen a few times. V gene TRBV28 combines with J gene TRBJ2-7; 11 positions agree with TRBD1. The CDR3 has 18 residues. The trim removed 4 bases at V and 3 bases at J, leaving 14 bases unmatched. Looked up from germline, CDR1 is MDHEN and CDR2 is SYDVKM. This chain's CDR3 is CASSSPDWTGGDSYEQYF. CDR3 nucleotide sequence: TGTGCCAGCAGTTCACCTGATTGGACAGGGGGCGATAGCTACGAGCAGTACTTC.

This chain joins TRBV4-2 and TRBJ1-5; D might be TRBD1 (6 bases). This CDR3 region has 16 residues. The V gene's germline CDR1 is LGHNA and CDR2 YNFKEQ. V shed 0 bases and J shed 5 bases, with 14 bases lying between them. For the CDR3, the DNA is TGTGCCAGCAGCCAAGATCGTATGGCAGGGGATCAGCCCCAGCATTTT. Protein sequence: CASSQDRMAGDQPQHF.

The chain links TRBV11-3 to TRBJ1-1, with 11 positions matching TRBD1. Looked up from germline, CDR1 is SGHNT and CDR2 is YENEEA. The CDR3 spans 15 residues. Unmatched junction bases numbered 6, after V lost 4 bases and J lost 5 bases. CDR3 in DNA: TGTGCCAGCAGCTCCGGACAGGGGGCGCGGACTGAAGCTTTCTTT. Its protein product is CASSSGQGARTEAFF.

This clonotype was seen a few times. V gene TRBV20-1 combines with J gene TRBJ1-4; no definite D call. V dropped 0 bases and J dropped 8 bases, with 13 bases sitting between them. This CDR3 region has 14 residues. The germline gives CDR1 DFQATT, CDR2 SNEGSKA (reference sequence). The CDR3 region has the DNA TGCAGTGCTAGAGATCCGGCACCTCAGGAAAAACTGTTTTTT. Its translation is CSARDPAPQEKLFF.

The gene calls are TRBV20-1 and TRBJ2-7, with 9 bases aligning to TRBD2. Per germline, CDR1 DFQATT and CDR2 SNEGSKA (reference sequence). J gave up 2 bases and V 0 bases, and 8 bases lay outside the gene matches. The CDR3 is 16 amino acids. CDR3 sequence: CSARDGSAGGPYEQYF. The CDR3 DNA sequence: TGCAGTGCTAGAGATGGGTCAGCGGGAGGCCCCTACGAGCAGTACTTC.

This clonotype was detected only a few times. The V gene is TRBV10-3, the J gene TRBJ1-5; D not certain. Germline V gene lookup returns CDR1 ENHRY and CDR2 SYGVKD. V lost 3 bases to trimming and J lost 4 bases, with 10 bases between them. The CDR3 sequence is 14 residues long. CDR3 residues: CAISERLGNQPQHF. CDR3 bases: TGTGCCATCAGTGAAAGACTCGGAAATCAGCCCCAGCATTTT.

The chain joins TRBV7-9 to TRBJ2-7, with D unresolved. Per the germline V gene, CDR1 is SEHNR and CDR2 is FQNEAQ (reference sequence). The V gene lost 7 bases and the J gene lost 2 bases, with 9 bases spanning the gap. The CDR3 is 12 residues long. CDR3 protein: CASTRTPYEQYF. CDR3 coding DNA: TGTGCCAGCACCCGAACCCCCTACGAGCAGTACTTC.

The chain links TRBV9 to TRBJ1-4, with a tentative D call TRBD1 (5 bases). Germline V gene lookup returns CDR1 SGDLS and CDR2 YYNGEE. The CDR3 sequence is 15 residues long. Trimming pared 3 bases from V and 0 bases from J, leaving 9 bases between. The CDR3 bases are TGTGCCAGCAGCGGCACAGGTACAACTAATGAAAAACTGTTTTTT. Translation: CASSGTGTTNEKLFF. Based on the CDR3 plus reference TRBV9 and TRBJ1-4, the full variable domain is DSGVTQTPKHLITATGQRVTLRCSPRSGDLSVYWYQQSLDQGLQFLIQYYNGEERAKGNILERFSAQQFPDLHSELNLSSLELGDSALYFCASSGTGTTNEKLFFGSGTQLSVL.

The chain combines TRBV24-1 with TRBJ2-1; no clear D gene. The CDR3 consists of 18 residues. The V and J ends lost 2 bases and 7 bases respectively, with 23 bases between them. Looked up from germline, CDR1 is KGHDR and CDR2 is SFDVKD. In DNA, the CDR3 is TGTGCCACCAGTGATTGTTTATTTCTCCGGAATCGGGTAAATGAGCAGTTCTTC. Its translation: CATSDCLFLRNRVNEQFF.

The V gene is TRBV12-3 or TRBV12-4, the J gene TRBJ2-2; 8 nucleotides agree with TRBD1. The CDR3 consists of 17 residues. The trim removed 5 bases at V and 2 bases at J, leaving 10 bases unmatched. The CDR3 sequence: CASSGGTGVLNTGELFF. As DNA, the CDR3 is TGTGCCAGCAGTGGAGGGACAGGAGTCCTCAACACCGGGGAGCTGTTTTTT.

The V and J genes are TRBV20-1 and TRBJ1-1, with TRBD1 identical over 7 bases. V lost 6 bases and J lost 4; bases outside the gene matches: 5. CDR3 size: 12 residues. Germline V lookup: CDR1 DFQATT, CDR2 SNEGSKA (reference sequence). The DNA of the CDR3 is TGCAGTGCCACTGACAGGGCCACTGAAGCTTTCTTT. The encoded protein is CSATDRATEAFF.

The CDR3 sequence: CSFRRKPNTEAFF. For the CDR3, the DNA is TGCAGCTTTCGACGGAAACCGAACACTGAAGCTTTCTTT. The chain employs TRBV29-1 and TRBJ1-1; D is unclear. The CDR3 extends over 13 amino acids. V was pared by 8 bases and J by 1 base, with 14 bases between. Germline V lookup: CDR1 SQVTM, CDR2 ANQGSEA.

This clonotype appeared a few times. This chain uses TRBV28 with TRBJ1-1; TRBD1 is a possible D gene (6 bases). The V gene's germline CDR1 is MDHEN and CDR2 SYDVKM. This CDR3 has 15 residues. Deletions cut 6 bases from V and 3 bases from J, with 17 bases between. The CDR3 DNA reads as TGTGCCAGCAGCCTGCGGCTCAGGGGCGACACTGAAGCTTTCTTT. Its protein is CASSLRLRGDTEAFF.

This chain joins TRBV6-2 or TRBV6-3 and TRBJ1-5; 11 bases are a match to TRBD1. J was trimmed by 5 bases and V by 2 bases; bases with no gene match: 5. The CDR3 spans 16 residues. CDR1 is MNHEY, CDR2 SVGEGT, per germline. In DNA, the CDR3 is TGTGCCAGCAGTTACGGCCGGGACAGGGGGGATCAGCCCCAGCATTTT. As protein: CASSYGRDRGDQPQHF.

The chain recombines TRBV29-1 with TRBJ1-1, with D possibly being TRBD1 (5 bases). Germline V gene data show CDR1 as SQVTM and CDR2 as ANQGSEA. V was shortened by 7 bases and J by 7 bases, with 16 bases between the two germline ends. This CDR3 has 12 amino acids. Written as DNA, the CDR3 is TGCAGCGCCTGGGTGGGGCAGATTGAAGCTTTCTTT. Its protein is CSAWVGQIEAFF.

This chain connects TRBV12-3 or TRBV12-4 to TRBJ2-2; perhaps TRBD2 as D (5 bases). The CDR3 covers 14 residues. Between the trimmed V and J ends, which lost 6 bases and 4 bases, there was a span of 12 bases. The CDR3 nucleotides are TGTGCCAGCAGCTTGATTGGGAGCACCGGGGAGCTGTTTTTT. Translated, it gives CASSLIGSTGELFF.

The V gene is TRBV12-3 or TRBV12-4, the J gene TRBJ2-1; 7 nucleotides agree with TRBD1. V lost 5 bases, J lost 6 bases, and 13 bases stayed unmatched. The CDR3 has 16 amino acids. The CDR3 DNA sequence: TGTGCCAGCAGTCTCCGGGACAGAATTCTACGCAATGAGCAGTTCTTC. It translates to CASSLRDRILRNEQFF.

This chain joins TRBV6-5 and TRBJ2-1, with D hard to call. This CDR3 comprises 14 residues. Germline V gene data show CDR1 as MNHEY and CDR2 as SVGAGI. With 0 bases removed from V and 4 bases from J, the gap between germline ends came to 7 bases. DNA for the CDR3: TGTGCCAGCAGTTACTCGGCAGTGTACAATGAGCAGTTCTTC. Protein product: CASSYSAVYNEQFF.

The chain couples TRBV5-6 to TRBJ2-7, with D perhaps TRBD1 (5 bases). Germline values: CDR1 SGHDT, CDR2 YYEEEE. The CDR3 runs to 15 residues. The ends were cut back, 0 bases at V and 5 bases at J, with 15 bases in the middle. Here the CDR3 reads CASSLGQKGRHEQYF. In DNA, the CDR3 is TGTGCCAGCAGCTTGGGACAGAAGGGTCGCCACGAGCAGTACTTC.